This TCR beta chain is drawn from a study of HIV-infected patients and healthy controls. Study results and limitations: MAIT alpha-chain CDR3s were frequent in healthy controls, depleted in HIV+. HIV-associated CDR3 frequencies dropped significantly during therapy; CMV-associated ones, mostly rising, changed nonsignificantly. Apparent post-therapy Gini recovery among HIV-infected patients was not reproduced with size-matched repertoires. With just sixteen HIV-infected individuals processed, the findings' generality was considered strongly limited.

All unsorted peripheral T cells were captured because whole blood was used without fractionation. The V gene's germline CDR1 is MGHRA and CDR2 YSYEKL. Trimming took off 0 bases at V and 5 bases at J, with 5 bases between the two ends. The CDR3 extends over 13 amino acids. Alpha and beta constant-region primers primed reverse transcription of approximately 0.55 ug RNA. Each of the alpha and beta chains got its own library through chain-specific third strand synthesis with indices. TCRdb reprocessed the 5' RACE reads via MiXCR and lists one record per CDR3 protein. The data contain 10,000 to 15,000 distinct CDR3 sequences, 11% of them seen just once; the ten biggest clones take up about 6%. This clonotype was seen ten or more times. The antigen is undetermined.

The sequence was obtained from an adult in good health. V and J are TRBV4-1 and TRBJ1-5; D not certain. Material: blood. CDR3 sequence (DNA): TGCGCCAGCAGCCAAGATCGGTATCAGCCCCAGCATTTT. The encoded protein is CASSQDRYQPQHF.